The clone carrying this T cell receptor beta chain was counted between two and nine times. Trimming took off 9 bases at V and 7 bases at J, with 13 bases between the two ends. The CDR3 consists of 13 residues. CDR1 and CDR2 (germline): LNHDA, SQIVND (reference sequence). Produced via immunoSEQ multiplex PCR; TCRdb's table is partial and in-frame only. The table shows some 32,000 clones, with around 83% occurring only once. This specimen belongs to a study of preoperative IRX-2 immunotherapy in early breast cancer. This sample's treatment: preoperative locoregional IRX-2 cytokine immunotherapy. V and J are TRBV19 and TRBJ1-6; possibly TRBD1 for D (5 bases). Sample: lymph node tissue, taken from a patient treated with IRX-2 immunotherapy. The clonotype was recovered from a human donor with breast cancer. As DNA, the CDR3 is TGTGCCAGCGCGGGGCAGGGCAATTCACCCCTCCACTTT. Translated: CASAGQGNSPLHF.